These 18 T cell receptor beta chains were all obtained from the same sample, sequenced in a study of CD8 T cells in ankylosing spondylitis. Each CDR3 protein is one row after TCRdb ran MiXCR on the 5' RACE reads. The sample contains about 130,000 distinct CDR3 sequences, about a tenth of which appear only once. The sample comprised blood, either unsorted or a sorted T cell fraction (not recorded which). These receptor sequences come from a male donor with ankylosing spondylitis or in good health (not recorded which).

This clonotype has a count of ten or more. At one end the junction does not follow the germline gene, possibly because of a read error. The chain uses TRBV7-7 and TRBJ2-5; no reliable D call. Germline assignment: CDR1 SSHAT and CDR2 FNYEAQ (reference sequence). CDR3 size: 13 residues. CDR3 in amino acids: CASSFGTQETQYF. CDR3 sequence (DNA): TGTGCTAGCAGCTTCGGAACCCAAGAGACCCAGTACTTC.

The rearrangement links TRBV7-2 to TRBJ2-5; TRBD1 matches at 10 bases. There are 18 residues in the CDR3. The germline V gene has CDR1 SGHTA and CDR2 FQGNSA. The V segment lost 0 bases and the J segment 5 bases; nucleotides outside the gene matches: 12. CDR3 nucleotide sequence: TGTGCCAGCAGCTTAGCCACTAACCCGGGACAGGGGCAGGAGACCCAGTACTTC. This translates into CASSLATNPGQGQETQYF.

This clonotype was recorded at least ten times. DNA for the CDR3: TGCAGTGCTAGAGGTGGGGCCGGTGACGAGCAGTACTTC. The encoded protein is CSARGGAGDEQYF. This chain joins TRBV20-1 and TRBJ2-7, with a possible D match to TRBD1 (5 bases). The V end was cut by 1 base, the J end by 5 bases, with 12 bases between. Germline lookup yields CDR1 DFQATT and CDR2 SNEGSKA (reference sequence). The CDR3 extends over 13 amino acids.

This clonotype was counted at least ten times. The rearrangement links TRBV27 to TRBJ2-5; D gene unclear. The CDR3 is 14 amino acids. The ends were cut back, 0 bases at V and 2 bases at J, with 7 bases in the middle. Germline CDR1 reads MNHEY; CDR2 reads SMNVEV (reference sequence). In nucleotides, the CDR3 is TGTGCCAGCAGTTTATCAGCGTTTCAAGAGACCCAGTACTTC. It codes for CASSLSAFQETQYF.

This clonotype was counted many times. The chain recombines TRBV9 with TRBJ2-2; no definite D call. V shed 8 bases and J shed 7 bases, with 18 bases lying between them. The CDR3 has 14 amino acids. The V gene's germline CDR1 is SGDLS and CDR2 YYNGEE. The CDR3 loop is CASSLLTWGGELFF. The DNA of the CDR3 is TGTGCCAGTTCCCTCTTGACGTGGGGCGGGGAGCTGTTTTTT.

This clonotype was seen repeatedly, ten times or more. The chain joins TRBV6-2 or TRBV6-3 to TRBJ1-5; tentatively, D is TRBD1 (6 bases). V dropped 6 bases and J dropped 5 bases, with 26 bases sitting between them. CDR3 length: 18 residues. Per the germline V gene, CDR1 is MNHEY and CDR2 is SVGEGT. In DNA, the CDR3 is TGTGCCAGCAGCAGAGGTGGGGACATTTCAGCGTGGTATCAGCCCCAGCATTTT. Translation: CASSRGGDISAWYQPQHF.

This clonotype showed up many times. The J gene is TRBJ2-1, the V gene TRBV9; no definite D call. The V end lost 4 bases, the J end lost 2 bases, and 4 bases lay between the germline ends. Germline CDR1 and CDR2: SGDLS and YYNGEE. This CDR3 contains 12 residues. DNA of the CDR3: TGTGCCAGCAGCCGGGCCTACAATGAGCAGTTCTTC. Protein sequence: CASSRAYNEQFF.

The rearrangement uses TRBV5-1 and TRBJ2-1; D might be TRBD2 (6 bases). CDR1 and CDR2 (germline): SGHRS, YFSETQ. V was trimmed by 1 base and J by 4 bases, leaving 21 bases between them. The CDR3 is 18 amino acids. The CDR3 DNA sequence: TGCGCCAGCAGCTTGTATAGGGACTCGAAGGATAATTACAATGAGCAGTTCTTC. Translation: CASSLYRDSKDNYNEQFF.

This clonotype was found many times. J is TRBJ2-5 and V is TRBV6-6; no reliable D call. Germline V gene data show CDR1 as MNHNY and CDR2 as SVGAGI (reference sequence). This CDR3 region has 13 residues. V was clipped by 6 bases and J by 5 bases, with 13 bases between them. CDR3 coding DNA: TGTGCCAGCAGCCCAAGGTTATCTGAGACCCAGTACTTC. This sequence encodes CASSPRLSETQYF.

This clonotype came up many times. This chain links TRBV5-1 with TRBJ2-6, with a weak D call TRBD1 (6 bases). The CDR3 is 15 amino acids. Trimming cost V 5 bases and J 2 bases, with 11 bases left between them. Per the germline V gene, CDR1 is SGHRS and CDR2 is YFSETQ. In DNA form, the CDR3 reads TGCGCCAGCAGTTATACAGGGACTGGGGCCAACGTCCTGACTTTC. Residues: CASSYTGTGANVLTF.

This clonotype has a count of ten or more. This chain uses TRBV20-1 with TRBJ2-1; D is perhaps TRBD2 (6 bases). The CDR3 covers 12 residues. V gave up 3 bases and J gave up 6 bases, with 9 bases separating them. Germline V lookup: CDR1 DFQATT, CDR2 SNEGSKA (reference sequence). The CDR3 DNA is TGCAGTGCTAGGAGGCGGGGCAATGAGCAGTTCTTC. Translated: CSARRRGNEQFF.

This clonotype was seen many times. CDR3 protein: CSARDTGVGETQYF. The CDR3 DNA reads as TGCAGTGCTAGAGATACAGGAGTAGGGGAGACCCAGTACTTC. V gene TRBV20-1 combines with J gene TRBJ2-5, with D tentatively TRBD1 (5 bases). CDR3 size: 14 residues. V dropped 0 bases and J dropped 5 bases, with 13 bases sitting between them. Germline CDR1 DFQATT, CDR2 SNEGSKA (reference sequence).

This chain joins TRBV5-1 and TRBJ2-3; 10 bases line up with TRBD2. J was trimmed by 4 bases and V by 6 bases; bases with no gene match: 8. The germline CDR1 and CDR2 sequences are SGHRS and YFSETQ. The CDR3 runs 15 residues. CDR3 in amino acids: CASTPLSGRPDTQYF. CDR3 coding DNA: TGCGCCAGCACCCCCCTTAGCGGGAGGCCAGATACGCAGTATTTT.

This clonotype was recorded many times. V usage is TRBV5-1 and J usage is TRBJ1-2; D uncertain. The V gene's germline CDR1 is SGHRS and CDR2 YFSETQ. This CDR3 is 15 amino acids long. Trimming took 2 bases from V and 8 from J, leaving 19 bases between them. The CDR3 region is CASSFLPGKGGGYTF. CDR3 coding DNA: TGCGCCAGCAGCTTCCTGCCTGGGAAGGGCGGAGGCTACACCTTC. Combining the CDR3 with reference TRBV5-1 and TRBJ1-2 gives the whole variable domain KAGVTQTPRYLIKTRGQQVTLSCSPISGHRSVSWYQQTPGQGLQFLFEYFSETQRNKGNFPGRFSGRQFSNSRSEMNVSTLELGDSALYLCASSFLPGKGGGYTFGSGTRLTVV.

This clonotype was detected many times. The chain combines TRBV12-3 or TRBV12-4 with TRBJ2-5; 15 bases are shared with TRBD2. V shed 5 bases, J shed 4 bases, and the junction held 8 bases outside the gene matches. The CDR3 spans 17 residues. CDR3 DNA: TGTGCCAGCAGTCGAAGGGGACTAGCGGGAGGTTCAGAGACCCAGTACTTC. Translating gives CASSRRGLAGGSETQYF.

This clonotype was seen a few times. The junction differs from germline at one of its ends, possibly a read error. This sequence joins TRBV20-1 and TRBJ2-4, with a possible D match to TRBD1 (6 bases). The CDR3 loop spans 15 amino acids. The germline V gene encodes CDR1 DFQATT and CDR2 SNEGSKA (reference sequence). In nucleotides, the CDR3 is TGCAGTGCTAGAGTGGGAACAGGGTTCAAAAACAGTCAGTACTTC. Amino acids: CSARVGTGFKNSQYF.

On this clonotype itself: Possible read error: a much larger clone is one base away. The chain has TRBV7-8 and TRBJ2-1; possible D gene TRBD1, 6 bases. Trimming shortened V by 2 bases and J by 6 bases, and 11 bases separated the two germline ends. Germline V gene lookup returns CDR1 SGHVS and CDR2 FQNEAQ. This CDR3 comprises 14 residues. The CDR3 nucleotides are TGTGCCAGCAGCTTACGTGACAGGCCCAATGAGCAGTTCTTC. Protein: CASSLRDRPNEQFF.

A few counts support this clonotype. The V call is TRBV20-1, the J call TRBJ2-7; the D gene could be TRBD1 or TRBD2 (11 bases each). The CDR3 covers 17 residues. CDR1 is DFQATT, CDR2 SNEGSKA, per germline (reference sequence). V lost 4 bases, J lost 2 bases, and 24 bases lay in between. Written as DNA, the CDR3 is TGCAGTGCTACGGGACAGGGGGGACTAGCGGAGACCTACGAGCAGTACTTC. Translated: CSATGQGGLAETYEQYF.